This T cell receptor beta chain was retrieved from a study of cytomegalovirus exposure and HLA in healthy donors (dated by TCRdb to about 2017). Looking at the study overall: In an earlier analysis of 550 to 750 of the donors, 250 to 300 Gb of sequence data and 100 million or so unique TCR beta sequences from 150 million to 200 million T cells were reported. An early release that covered about 600 HLA-typed donors contained around 300 gigabases of sequencing data and some 87 million unique TCR sequences. Of the 300 to 500 genotyped donors, less than 90% were placed in the genetic ancestry cluster associated with self-reported Caucasian donors. The study aimed to test whether signatures of past pathogen exposure could be identified by cataloging public T cell receptors. The study profiled the T cell repertoires of more than 500 subjects by immunosequencing and related them to cytomegalovirus serostatus. A separate validation cohort of roughly 130 different subjects was used in addition to the approximately 700-subject first cohort. The study combined high-throughput TCR immunosequencing, statistical association of individual TCRs with disease status, and machine learning to predict cytomegalovirus infection status. In a later analysis, previously published TCR beta repertoires from 670 or so donors were re-analyzed and high-resolution HLA genotyping was added so that TCR occurrence patterns could be studied. Rather than using new phenotypic data, the later analysis identified candidate immune exposures from TCR beta sequences and from how often those sequences occurred across donors. In an earlier analysis of 587 of the donors, high-throughput TCR beta sequencing was used to judge whether each TCR beta V gene segment behaved as functional or pseudogenic. Donor age, sex, ethnicity and CMV serostatus were collected together with the repertoire data. A later genetic analysis took genome-wide SNP genotypes for 398 of the 666 donors and used that subset as a discovery cohort. All discovery cohort repertoires had been generated on a single sequencing platform. HLA typing covered class I and class II loci at four-digit resolution. Typing coverage varied by locus: about 620-630 donors for A, B, C, DRB1 and DQB1; roughly 500 for DQA1; about 570 for DPA1; 450 to 480 for DPB1. Four to six DR-DQ haplotypes were handled as single units for association and clustering, since linkage in the cohort was strong. On average, roughly 250,000 unique TCR beta nucleotide sequences were sequenced per donor among 398 genotyped donors of the cohort, with 15% to 20% of those sequences being non-productive. The investigation overall reported the following: Because HLA typing was unavailable for some donors at each locus, only the typed subset was used in association tests. The only immune exposure information available for the cohort was CMV serostatus. In a later analysis, HLA-associated TCR beta chains were found to be more clonally expanded and to have lower generation probabilities than equally common non-associated chains. According to a later analysis, TCR association rates differed among HLA loci, with DRB1 alleles showing the most associated TCRs and HLA-C alleles showing the fewest. V-gene and J-gene trimming of TCR beta chains was associated with a missense DCLRE1C variant in a later genetic analysis, and the association was replicated in an independent cohort. In an earlier analysis of under 600 of the donors, most TCR beta V segments were observed in productive rearrangements about 90% or about 30% of the time, broadly matching IMGT annotations. A few of the identified cytomegalovirus-associated TCR beta chains were confirmed in vitro to be specific for cytomegalovirus antigens. When HLA alleles, especially DR and DQ, strongly co-occurred, TCR associations were difficult to assign to individual alleles. In the study, 164 TCR beta chains were listed as associated with cytomegalovirus. Presence/absence analyses assumed roughly uniform sequencing depth across donors, an assumption that may not hold. Linkage disequilibrium might explain the correlated functional status among segregating V segments, but an unknown experimental factor could not be excluded. A cluster of highly shared sequence variants was judged likely to be a technical artifact of the sequencing pipeline. Most CMV-associated TCR beta chains appeared to be HLA-restricted in a later analysis, and the HLA associations seemed to be driven largely by CMV exposure. A further reported finding was that TCR beta sequences accurately predicted the HLA-A and HLA-B alleles for most subjects in the first cohort. It was suggested by the authors that the approach could potentially be generalized to other disease states and immunological phenotypes. In both the original and validation cohorts, the classifier was reported to diagnose cytomegalovirus status with high specificity and sensitivity. Most TCR sequences were observed very rarely across donors, whereas some public TCRs were present in many individuals. Because counts were too low, seventeen rarely observed V segments, including chromosome 9 orphons, were excluded from the earlier analysis of 587 of the donors. A later genetic analysis reported fewer N-insertions in productive TCRs among donors in an Asian-associated ancestry cluster than the 666-donor mean. A later analysis reported that several top co-occurrence clusters appeared linked to parvovirus B19, influenza, CMV and Epstein-Barr virus. The 87-base-pair reads could not distinguish some IMGT-functional V segments, including TRBV6-2 and TRBV6-3, so those segments were excluded. A later analysis associated 16,951 TCR beta sequences with specific HLA alleles at a false discovery rate of 0.05. In this cohort, only TCR beta chains were sequenced, and detectable features were limited by the absence of alpha or paired-chain data.

The germline V gene provides CDR1 LGHNA and CDR2 YSLEER. Trimming takes 0 bases from V and 10 bases from J, and the germline ends sit 16 bases apart. Spanning cysteine to phenylalanine, the CDR3 consists of 15 amino acids. The CDR3 DNA has 45 bases and is translated from base 1. About this clone: This clone's antigen is unknown. The input lacks base qualities; no much larger clone sits a single base away.

The cohort comprised under 700 healthy bone marrow donors. At the time of sampling, every cohort member was nominally healthy, though immune exposures that went unrecorded were likely present. The donor tested CMV seropositive and was one of the 289 seropositive cohort members. Each donor provided a peripheral blood sample, and peripheral blood mononuclear cells were used for TCR beta sequencing. Genomic DNA extraction from the blood cell samples was performed with the Qiagen DNeasy Blood Extraction Kit. The library relied on the immunoSEQ multiplex PCR assay. For the multiplex PCR, a mixture combining 60 forward primers for TCR Vbeta segments and 13 reverse primers for TCR Jbeta segments was used. A multiplex PCR assay on genomic DNA amplified the CDR3 region of rearranged TCR beta genes. On the Illumina HiSeq System, the amplified TCR beta libraries were sequenced as 87-base-pair reads. In the original analysis: Across the 670 or so repertoires, a later analysis counted 78 million or so unique TCR beta chains, approximately 10 million of which were shared by at least two donors. Raw reads were error-corrected and collapsed into unique sequences with a nearest-neighbor algorithm that merged closely related sequences to remove PCR and sequencing errors. Alignment of CDR3 sequences to IMGT reference sequences was used to assign V, D and J gene segments. For a sequence to be retained, a match of at least six nucleotides to both a V gene segment and a J gene segment was required. Rearrangements were called productive when the CDR3 lacked stop codons and stayed in frame with V and J; all others were non-productive. CDR3 was defined according to IMGT convention as the region running from the second conserved V-encoded cysteine to the conserved J-encoded phenylalanine. Sequences without an unambiguous match to a single V gene segment were excluded from the earlier analysis of approximately 560 of the donors. An earlier analysis of 587 of the donors classified V segments as functional when productive rearrangements were above 56.7% and as segregating when the standard deviation between donors was above 5%. To diagnose cytomegalovirus status from the catalog of TCR beta chain sequences, a statistical classification framework was built. In a later analysis, TCR nucleotide sequences were compared against IMGT/GENE-DB human TR gene sequences so that V and J genes could be assigned. Using the TCRdist pipeline, a later analysis assigned CDR3 sequences along with most-parsimonious VDJ recombination scenarios. A later analysis defined each TCR beta chain by its CDR3 amino acid sequence plus V-gene family, and excluded reads lacking a unique V-gene family. In a later analysis, fewer than 600 highly shared, low-generation-probability nucleotide sequences were removed to address suspected cross-contamination and a sequencing artifact. For each public chain, a later analysis derived a clonal expansion index from normalized ranks of inferred template counts within each repertoire. Generation probabilities in a later analysis came from a VDJ recombination model fitted to out-of-frame rearrangements, and those results were checked against IGoR. In a later analysis, TCR-TCR, TCR-HLA and TCR-CMV co-occurrence was scored with hypergeometric tests, and a repertoire-size bias correction was applied to TCR pairs. In a later analysis, false discovery rates were estimated by permuting HLA or CMV assignments 20 times. A later analysis grouped co-occurring TCRs with DBSCAN, adding TCRdist sequence similarity when clustering within HLA-allele-positive subsets. For co-occurrence clustering, repertoires with fewer than 30,000 or more than 120,000 public chains were excluded, along with 4 to 6 repertoires with anomalous nucleotide sharing. TCRdb took this table from immuneACCESS and kept in-frame rearrangements with V and J called. Such tables lack part of the clones; where checked against another copy, unresolved V genes explain under half of the gap, and the rest is unexplained. The V and J calls and the clone size are those of that table, but D and trimming were determined from the DNA. The table for this sample lists 72,000 or so clones; about 68% of them were counted only once. The ten largest clones represent 7% to 9.5% of the sample.

The sequenced material came from PBMCs. The rearrangement joined TRBV4-3 to TRBJ2-1; the D region possibly corresponds to TRBD2 (6 bases align). This sequence was found in a woman aged 30 to 39 in good health and CMV-seropositive. The sequenced DNA is TGCGCCAGCAGCCAAGACCGGGACTCTTCAAGGGAGCAGTTCTTC. It encodes CASSQDRDSSREQFF.